The 11 T cell receptor beta chains presented below share a single source sample, sequenced in a study of blood T cell repertoires in COVID-19. Here immunoSEQ multiplex PCR was the method, and the copy in TCRdb shows in-frame clones only, minus some. The data contain about 250,000 clones, 90% of them singletons. The sequencing input was peripheral blood. All receptors derive from a woman in her sixties with COVID-19, enrolled during active disease.

The genes are TRBV2 and TRBJ2-3, with TRBD2 matching 7 bases. V trimming: 8 bases; J trimming: 2 bases; junction bases outside the gene matches: 7. Germline-derived CDR1 and CDR2 are SNHLY and FYNNEI. This CDR3 region has 14 residues. The CDR3 reads CASVPSGTTDTQYF. CDR3 in DNA: TGTGCCAGCGTTCCTAGCGGTACCACAGATACGCAGTATTTT.

The count of this clone is one. This sequence joins TRBV5-1 and TRBJ1-2; 10 positions agree with TRBD1. The CDR3 is 18 residues long. V lost 2 bases and J lost 0; bases outside the gene matches: 10. Germline lookup yields CDR1 SGHRS and CDR2 YFSETQ. The CDR3: CASSLDGQGETTNYGYTF. In DNA, the CDR3 is TGCGCCAGCAGCTTAGATGGACAGGGGGAGACCACTAACTATGGCTACACCTTC.

This sequence joins TRBV6-6 and TRBJ1-5, with 8 bases fitting TRBD1. The CDR3 is 16 residues long. Trimming took 6 bases from V and 4 from J; bases not matched to a gene: 11. Germline CDR1 MNHNY, CDR2 SVGAGI (reference sequence). CDR3 residues: CASSDTGGAVNQPQHF. In DNA, the CDR3 is TGTGCCAGCAGCGACACAGGGGGTGCTGTAAATCAGCCCCAGCATTTT.

The J gene is TRBJ1-1, the V gene TRBV7-9; 7 bases agree with TRBD1. Germline V gene lookup returns CDR1 SEHNR and CDR2 FQNEAQ (reference sequence). CDR3 length: 13 residues. J was trimmed by 6 bases and V by 5 bases; bases with no gene match: 6. The DNA of the CDR3 is TGTGCCAGCAGCATCAGGGGGGCCCCTGAAGCTTTCTTT. Its translation: CASSIRGAPEAFF.

The rearrangement joins TRBV4-1 to TRBJ1-4; 9 bases align to TRBD1. This CDR3 contains 15 residues. V was pared by 2 bases and J by 8 bases, with 6 bases of the junction left unmatched. Germline loops: CDR1 MGHRA, CDR2 YSYEKL. CDR3 sequence (DNA): TGCGCCAGCAGCCAAACCGGGACAGGGCCCGAAAAACTGTTTTTT. Its translation is CASSQTGTGPEKLFF.

V is TRBV15 and J is TRBJ2-1, with 12 bases lining up with TRBD1. Germline assignment: CDR1 LNHNV and CDR2 YYDKDF (reference sequence). The CDR3 has 15 residues. V was pared by 1 base and J by 10 bases, with 5 bases of the junction left unmatched. In DNA, the CDR3 is TGTGCCACCAGCAGAGTGGGACAGGGGGCTTGGGAGCAGTTCTTC. This codes for CATSRVGQGAWEQFF.

The chain couples TRBV4-1 to TRBJ2-5, with D maybe TRBD1 (6 bases). CDR3 length equals 17 residues. V gave up 0 bases and J gave up 4 bases, with 18 bases separating them. Germline V gene sequence: CDR1 MGHRA, CDR2 YSYEKL. CDR3 sequence (DNA): TGCGCCAGCAGCCAAGATCCCCACCCAGGGGAAATAGAGACCCAGTACTTC. Protein sequence: CASSQDPHPGEIETQYF.

This clone was observed once. This rearrangement joins TRBV7-9 to TRBJ1-5; D is ambiguous. This CDR3 region has 15 residues. Germline-derived CDR1 and CDR2 are SEHNR and FQNEAQ (reference sequence). V gave up 5 bases and J gave up 6 bases, with 17 bases separating them. The CDR3 here is CASSPEGGNGQPQHF. CDR3 nucleotide sequence: TGTGCCAGCAGCCCCGAGGGAGGAAACGGTCAGCCCCAGCATTTT.

The chain recombines TRBV4-3 with TRBJ2-1; 8 bases align to TRBD2. Germline V gene lookup returns CDR1 LGHNA and CDR2 YSLEER. The junction had 9 bases not matched to a gene; V was cut back by 0 bases and J by 5 bases. This CDR3 comprises 17 residues. The CDR3 sequence: CASSQESFSGANNEQFF. CDR3 nucleotides: TGCGCCAGCAGCCAAGAGTCTTTTAGCGGGGCAAACAATGAGCAGTTCTTC.

This clone has only one observation. The CDR3 is CSVKDRRNTEAFF. The DNA for the CDR3 is TGCAGCGTAAAGGACAGGCGGAACACTGAAGCTTTCTTT. The chain joins TRBV29-1 to TRBJ1-1; TRBD1 matches at 7 bases. CDR1 and CDR2 from the germline V gene are SQVTM and ANQGSEA. The CDR3 length is 13 residues. The junction had 5 bases not matched to a gene; V was cut back by 6 bases and J by 1 base.

The chain employs TRBV2 and TRBJ2-1, with 9 bases aligning to TRBD2. CDR1 and CDR2 (germline): SNHLY, FYNNEI. J was trimmed by 6 bases and V by 7 bases; bases with no gene match: 7. The CDR3 extends over 14 amino acids. The CDR3 region has the DNA TGTGCCAGCAAGGCGGCGGGGGGGCTCAATGAGCAGTTCTTC. Protein: CASKAAGGLNEQFF. The full variable domain, with the rest looked up from reference TRBV2 and TRBJ2-1, is EPEVTQTPSHQVTQMGQEVILRCVPISNHLYFYWYRQILGQKVEFLVSFYNNEISEKSEIFDDQFSVERPDGSNFTLKIRSTKLEDSAMYFCASKAAGGLNEQFFGPGTRLTVL.